A selection of T cell receptor beta chains follows, all from one sample in a study of blood T cell repertoires in COVID-19. Sequencing was performed with immunoSEQ multiplex PCR; in TCRdb, only in-frame clones are kept and a portion is missing. The sample holds over 200,000 clones, more than 75% seen once. Sequencing was done on a sample of peripheral blood. All receptors derive from a woman in her forties with acute or convalescent COVID-19. CDR3s include the opening cysteine and the closing phenylalanine or tryptophan. The D gene is left open where the match is weak. Size values are once, few and many counts, or a class for expanded clones, and some rows have none.

-	TRBV24-1	TRBD2	TRBJ2-2	TGTGCCACCAGTGACTCCGGAGCGGGAGGTATCGGGGAGCTGTTTTTT	CATSDSGAGGIGELFF
-	TRBV3-1/TRBV3-2	-	TRBJ2-7	TGTGCCAGCAGCCTAAGCGATTCCGGGGTAGCCTACGAGCAGTACTTC	CASSLSDSGVAYEQYF
-	TRBV3-1/TRBV3-2	-	TRBJ1-4	TGTGCCAGCAGCCAAGCTCTACGTGATAATGAAAAACTGTTTTTT	CASSQALRDNEKLFF
-	TRBV4-1	TRBD1	TRBJ1-4	TGCGCCAGCAGCCAAGAAAAGGGCAGGGGGCAGGATGAAAAACTGTTTTTT	CASSQEKGRGQDEKLFF
-	TRBV9	-	TRBJ2-2	TGTGCCAGCAGCGTAGAAGCGTTCGGGGAGCTGTTTTTT	CASSVEAFGELFF
-	TRBV6-5	-	TRBJ1-2	TGTGCCAGCAGTCCGGGGGTAGACTATGGCTACACCTTC	CASSPGVDYGYTF
-	TRBV12-3/TRBV12-4	-	TRBJ1-1	TGTGCCAGCAGGTCCCCAGGGAACACTGAAGCTTTCTTT	CASRSPGNTEAFF
-	TRBV5-1	-	TRBJ2-7	TGCGCCAGCAGCAATTGGCTATCGACCGACGGGACCTACGAGCAGTACTTC	CASSNWLSTDGTYEQYF
-	TRBV5-1	TRBD1	TRBJ2-2	TGCGCCAGCAGCTTGGGACAGGGGGCCGGGGAGCTGTTTTTT	CASSLGQGAGELFF
-	TRBV4-1	-	TRBJ2-7	TGCGCCAGCAGCCAAGTAGCAGGGGGGAGGTACGAGCAGTACTTC	CASSQVAGGRYEQYF
once	TRBV9	-	TRBJ1-1	TGTGCCAGCAGCGTTAATTACAGGGACCACACTGAAGCTTTCTTT	CASSVNYRDHTEAFF
few	TRBV7-9	-	TRBJ2-1	TGTGCCAGCAGAGGTACAGACAATGAGCAGTTCTTC	CASRGTDNEQFF
-	TRBV6-2/TRBV6-3	-	TRBJ1-3	TGTGCCAGCAGTCCAGGACCGGGAATTGGAAACACCATATATTTT	CASSPGPGIGNTIYF
-	TRBV14	TRBD1	TRBJ1-1	TGTGCCAGCAGCCAAGGTGGGAGGTTGACAGGGGGTCCTCGGACTGAAGCTTTCTTT	CASSQGGRLTGGPRTEAFF
-	TRBV11-2	-	TRBJ1-2	TGTGCCAGCAGCTTTGGCAACACAGGGTACTATGGCTACACCTTC	CASSFGNTGYYGYTF
-	TRBV5-1	-	TRBJ2-5	TGCGCCAGCAGCCGGAACCAGGGCCCCGGGGAGACCCAGTACTTC	CASSRNQGPGETQYF
few	TRBV4-1	TRBD1	TRBJ1-2	TGCGCCAGCAGCACAATAGCAGGGGGACGGTCAATGTATGGCTACACCTTC	CASSTIAGGRSMYGYTF
once	TRBV27	TRBD2	TRBJ2-2	TGTGCCAGCAGTTTTGGAGGGAGGGCCGTCGGCGGGGAGCTGTTTTTT	CASSFGGRAVGGELFF
few	TRBV6-5	TRBD1	TRBJ1-5	TGTGCCAGCGGGACAGAGGGACAGCCCCAGCATTTT	CASGTEGQPQHF
-	TRBV6-6	-	TRBJ1-1	TGTGCCAGCAGTTACTCCCGGGGGGGAGCTGAAGCTTTCTTT	CASSYSRGGAEAFF
-	TRBV3-1/TRBV3-2	TRBD1	TRBJ1-4	TGTGCCAGCAGCCCGACAGGGGGAACTTCTTATAATGAAAAACTGTTTTTT	CASSPTGGTSYNEKLFF
once	TRBV10-1	-	TRBJ1-1	TGCGCCAGCAGTGAGTTGCTACAGGGTTCTGAAGCTTTCTTT	CASSELLQGSEAFF
few	TRBV5-6	-	TRBJ2-2	TGTGCCAGCACCCGGGGGGCAGGGGCCACCGGGGAGCTGTTTTTT	CASTRGAGATGELFF
-	TRBV2	TRBD2	TRBJ2-7	TGTGCCAGCAGTGAAGGGACTAGCGGCTACGAGCAGTACTTC	CASSEGTSGYEQYF
-	TRBV10-2	TRBD1	TRBJ2-5	TGCGCCAGCAGTGAGTACAGGGGGCGCTTAGAGACCCAGTACTTC	CASSEYRGRLETQYF
-	TRBV6-2/TRBV6-3	TRBD1	TRBJ1-5	TGTGCCAGCAGCCCCCCCGGGACAGGGGGAAGTCAGCCCCAGCATTTT	CASSPPGTGGSQPQHF
-	TRBV10-3	TRBD2	TRBJ2-7	TGTGCCATCAGCGAGACTAGCGGGAGGGCCCGATACGAGCAGTACTTC	CAISETSGRARYEQYF
few	TRBV7-3	TRBD2	TRBJ2-1	TGTGCCAGCAGCTTAAGGGTAGCGGGGGGCCGAGGTGAGCAGTTCTTC	CASSLRVAGGRGEQFF
-	TRBV30	TRBD1	TRBJ1-5	TGTGCCTGGAGTCGGACAGGGGGAGTCCCCCTCAATCAGCCCCAGCATTTT	CAWSRTGGVPLNQPQHF
few	TRBV6-5	-	TRBJ2-3	TGTGCCATCACAGGGATAGATACGCAGTATTTT	CAITGIDTQYF
-	TRBV18	-	TRBJ1-3	TGTGCCAGCTCACCAGAGAACACCATATATTTT	CASSPENTIYF
-	TRBV6-5	-	TRBJ2-5	TGTGCCAGCCTCCCGGGACTGGGTATCCAAGAGACCCAGTACTTC	CASLPGLGIQETQYF
-	TRBV5-1	TRBD1	TRBJ1-1	TGCGCCAGCAGCCCCGTAGACAGGGGGCATACTGAAGCTTTCTTT	CASSPVDRGHTEAFF
-	TRBV4-1	-	TRBJ1-3	TGCGCCAGCAGCCAAGGGGCCACAGGGAGCTCTGGAAACACCATATATTTT	CASSQGATGSSGNTIYF
-	TRBV10-3	TRBD2	TRBJ2-5	TGTGCCATCAGGGCTAGCGGGCTAGAGACCCAGTACTTC	CAIRASGLETQYF
-	TRBV4-2	-	TRBJ1-5	TGTGCCAGCAGCCAAGATACGAGTCAGCCCCAGCATTTT	CASSQDTSQPQHF
few	TRBV5-1	TRBD1	TRBJ2-4	TGCGCCAGCAGCGTGACAGGGGAGAGCGGAAACATTCAGTACTTC	CASSVTGESGNIQYF
-	TRBV5-1	-	TRBJ1-2	TGCGCCAGCAGCTTGGAGACAAATGGCTACACCTTC	CASSLETNGYTF
few	TRBV3-1/TRBV3-2	-	TRBJ1-1	TGTGCCAGCAGCCAAGAAGGGGGAAACACTGAAGCTTTCTTT	CASSQEGGNTEAFF
few	TRBV11-2	TRBD2	TRBJ2-2	TGTGCCAGCAGCTTAGTACCGGGGTTAGCGGGGAACACCGGGGAGCTGTTTTTT	CASSLVPGLAGNTGELFF
-	TRBV27	-	TRBJ2-7	TGTGCCAGCCGCCTGGGGGGAGGGGGCTACGAGCAGTACTTC	CASRLGGGGYEQYF
-	TRBV7-2	TRBD2	TRBJ2-7	TGTGCCAGCAGCTCTATAGCGGGAGCGACCTACGAGCAGTACTTC	CASSSIAGATYEQYF
-	TRBV10-1	TRBD1	TRBJ1-5	TGCGCCAGCAGTGAGGACAGGGATCAGCCCCAGCATTTT	CASSEDRDQPQHF
once	TRBV11-3	TRBD2	TRBJ2-1	TGTGCCAGCAGCCGGACTAGAGGAGGCAATGAGCAGTTCTTC	CASSRTRGGNEQFF
-	TRBV7-3	TRBD2	TRBJ2-1	TGTGCCAGCAGCTTATTCGGGCAGCGGGGGCCAAGCTCCTACAATGAGCAGTTCTTC	CASSLFGQRGPSSYNEQFF
-	TRBV4-2	TRBD2	TRBJ2-1	TGTGCCAGCAGCCAAGCCATCCTAGCCGGGAGGAGGGGTGGGGAGCAGTTCTTC	CASSQAILAGRRGGEQFF
-	TRBV6-1	TRBD1	TRBJ1-4	TGTGCCAGCAGTGACCCTGGACAGGGCCTGTTTTTT	CASSDPGQGLFF
-	TRBV7-2	TRBD1	TRBJ2-7	TGTGCCAGCAGCTTAGAACAGGGGGACTACGAGCAGTACTTC	CASSLEQGDYEQYF
-	TRBV7-3	-	TRBJ2-1	TGTGCCAGCAGCATGGACGGGGGTAGTGAGCAGTTCTTC	CASSMDGGSEQFF
-	TRBV11-2	-	TRBJ1-6	TGTGCCAGCAGCTTAGGAGTATGGGGGGATAATTCACCCCTCCACTTT	CASSLGVWGDNSPLHF
-	TRBV4-1	TRBD1	TRBJ2-7	TGCGCCAGCAGCCAGGGGGGACAGGGGGCAAGGTACGAGCAGTACTTC	CASSQGGQGARYEQYF
once	TRBV30	-	TRBJ2-5	TGTGCCTGGAGTGTATCTGAGACCCAGTACTTC	CAWSVSETQYF